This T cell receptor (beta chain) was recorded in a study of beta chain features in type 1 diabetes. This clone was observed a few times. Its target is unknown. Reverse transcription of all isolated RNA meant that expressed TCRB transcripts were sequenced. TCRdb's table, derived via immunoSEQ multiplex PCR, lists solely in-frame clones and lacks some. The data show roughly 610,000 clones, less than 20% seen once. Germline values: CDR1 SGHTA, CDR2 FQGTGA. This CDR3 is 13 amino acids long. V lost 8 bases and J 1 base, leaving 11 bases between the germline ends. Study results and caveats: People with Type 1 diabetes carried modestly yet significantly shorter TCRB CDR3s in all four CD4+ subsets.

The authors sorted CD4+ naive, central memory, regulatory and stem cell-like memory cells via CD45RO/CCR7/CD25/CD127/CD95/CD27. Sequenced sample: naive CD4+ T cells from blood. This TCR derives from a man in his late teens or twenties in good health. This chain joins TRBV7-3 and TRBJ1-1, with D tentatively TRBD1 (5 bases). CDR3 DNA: TGTGCCAGCGGAGGGACGGCGAACACTGAAGCTTTCTTT. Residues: CASGGTANTEAFF. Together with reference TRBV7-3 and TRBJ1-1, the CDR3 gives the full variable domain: GAGVSQTPSNKVTEKGKYVELRCDPISGHTALYWYRQSLGQGPEFLIYFQGTGAADDSGLPNDRFFAVRPEGSVSTLKIQRTERGDSAVYLCASGGTANTEAFFGQGTRLTVV.